Listed below are T cell receptor beta chains from one sample, sequenced in a study of glioma-infiltrating T cells after dendritic cell vaccination. TCRdb's table, derived via immunoSEQ multiplex PCR, lists solely in-frame clones and lacks some. Of around 87,000 clones in the sample, around 83% are singletons; the top ten hold 6% to 8.5%. This specimen was blood, taken after dendritic cell vaccination. The receptors shown here come from a human donor with glioblastoma. Both conserved end residues are part of each CDR3. D genes are given only for firm matches. Some rows have no size entry. The others give once, few or many, or a class for an expanded clone.

D: -
length: 14
V: TRBV7-9
J: TRBJ1-2
size: -
DNA: TGTGCCAGCAGCTCCGCAGGACTTAACTATGGCTACACCTTC
CDR3: CASSSAGLNYGYTF

D: TRBD1
length: 17
V: TRBV10-3
J: TRBJ2-5
size: -
DNA: TGTGCCATCAGTGATATCTCAATACAGGGGGCTGCGGAGACCCAGTACTTC
CDR3: CAISDISIQGAAETQYF

D: -
length: 14
V: TRBV2
J: TRBJ1-5
size: -
DNA: TGTGCCAGCAGTAGAGGACAGAGGAGTCAGCCCCAGCATTTT
CDR3: CASSRGQRSQPQHF

D: -
length: 14
V: TRBV18
J: TRBJ2-7
size: -
DNA: TGTGCCAGCTCACCAGGGACAAACTCCTACGAGCAGTACTTC
CDR3: CASSPGTNSYEQYF

D: -
length: 14
V: TRBV7-6
J: TRBJ2-1
size: -
DNA: TGTGCCAGCAGCTTAGAGGGGGACTACAATGAGCAGTTCTTC
CDR3: CASSLEGDYNEQFF

D: TRBD2
length: 16
V: TRBV25-1
J: TRBJ2-1
size: -
DNA: TGTGCCAGCAGTGAATTTGGCGGGGGGGCTTCCAATGAGCAGTTCTTC
CDR3: CASSEFGGGASNEQFF

D: TRBD1
length: 16
V: TRBV7-2
J: TRBJ1-2
size: -
DNA: TGTGCCAGCAGCTTAGAGGGGGACAGGGCGAACTATGGCTACACCTTC
CDR3: CASSLEGDRANYGYTF

D: TRBD1
length: 15
V: TRBV2
J: TRBJ2-3
size: once
DNA: TGTGCCAGCAGCCGTAGGACAGGGGGCGCAGATACGCAGTATTTT
CDR3: CASSRRTGGADTQYF

D: -
length: 15
V: TRBV27
J: TRBJ1-1
size: -
DNA: TGTGCCAGCAGTTTCCGGAGCGGGGGGAACACTGAAGCTTTCTTT
CDR3: CASSFRSGGNTEAFF

D: TRBD2
length: 20
V: TRBV4-2
J: TRBJ2-3
size: -
DNA: TGTGCCAGCAGCCAAGAACTAGCGGGGGGCCGCGGAGGTTGGGGAGATACGCAGTATTTT
CDR3: CASSQELAGGRGGWGDTQYF

D: TRBD1
length: 14
V: TRBV5-1
J: TRBJ1-2
size: -
DNA: TGCGCCAGCAGCTGGGAGACAGGGGGCTATGGCTACACCTTC
CDR3: CASSWETGGYGYTF

D: -
length: 15
V: TRBV5-5
J: TRBJ2-1
size: -
DNA: TGTGCCAGCAGCTTTAGGCAGGGGCAAGGCAATGAGCAGTTCTTC
CDR3: CASSFRQGQGNEQFF

D: -
length: 13
V: TRBV19
J: TRBJ1-2
size: -
DNA: TGTGCCAGTAGTATAGAGGAGGGGCGCGGCTACACCTTC
CDR3: CASSIEEGRGYTF

D: -
length: 14
V: TRBV5-1
J: TRBJ1-5
size: -
DNA: TGCGCCAGCAGCCCGGACAGTTCCAATCAGCCCCAGCATTTT
CDR3: CASSPDSSNQPQHF

D: -
length: 15
V: TRBV15
J: TRBJ1-6
size: -
DNA: TGTGCCACCAGCAGAGTTAGGGGCTACGGTTCACCCCTCCACTTT
CDR3: CATSRVRGYGSPLHF

D: -
length: 16
V: TRBV4-1
J: TRBJ1-2
size: -
DNA: TGCGCCAGCAGCCAACTCTTCCAGGGGAACAACTATGGCTACACCTTC
CDR3: CASSQLFQGNNYGYTF

D: -
length: 13
V: TRBV16
J: TRBJ2-2
size: -
DNA: TGTGCCAGCAGCCAACAGGTGTCCGGGGAGCTGTTTTTT
CDR3: CASSQQVSGELFF

D: TRBD2
length: 15
V: TRBV27
J: TRBJ2-7
size: -
DNA: TGTGCCAGCAGTTTAGCGGGGGGCCCGTTCTACGAGCAGTACTTC
CDR3: CASSLAGGPFYEQYF

D: TRBD1
length: 14
V: TRBV4-1
J: TRBJ1-4
size: few
DNA: TGCGCCAGCAGCCAGGGGGACAGGGATGAAAAACTGTTTTTT
CDR3: CASSQGDRDEKLFF

D: -
length: 15
V: TRBV12-5
J: TRBJ2-1
size: -
DNA: TGTGCTAGTGCCTGGCCGGGGGGCCTTAGAAATGAGCAGTTCTTC
CDR3: CASAWPGGLRNEQFF

D: TRBD1
length: 14
V: TRBV6-5
J: TRBJ2-7
size: -
DNA: TGTGCCAGCAGAGATGGACAGGGGGACTACGAGCAGTACTTC
CDR3: CASRDGQGDYEQYF

D: TRBD1
length: 15
V: TRBV28
J: TRBJ1-2
size: -
DNA: TGTGCCAGCAGTCCCCCAGGGGGGAGAGGCTATGGCTACACCTTC
CDR3: CASSPPGGRGYGYTF

D: TRBD1
length: 14
V: TRBV5-1
J: TRBJ2-7
size: once
DNA: TGCGCCAGCGAGTCGGGACAGGGGTCCCACGAGCAGTACTTC
CDR3: CASESGQGSHEQYF

D: TRBD1
length: 16
V: TRBV9
J: TRBJ2-1
size: -
DNA: TGTGCCAGCAGCCCCTTGTCAGGGGGCGCCCACAATGAGCAGTTCTTC
CDR3: CASSPLSGGAHNEQFF

D: TRBD1
length: 13
V: TRBV2
J: TRBJ1-4
size: -
DNA: TGTGCCAGCAGTTTCCGGACAGGTGAAAAACTGTTTTTT
CDR3: CASSFRTGEKLFF

D: TRBD1
length: 14
V: TRBV19
J: TRBJ1-4
size: -
DNA: TGTGCCAGTAGTCCCGGGACAGATAATGAAAAACTGTTTTTT
CDR3: CASSPGTDNEKLFF

D: -
length: 11
V: TRBV29-1
J: TRBJ1-4
size: -
DNA: TGCAGCGTTGCAAGGGGCGAAAAACTGTTTTTT
CDR3: CSVARGEKLFF

D: TRBD1
length: 15
V: TRBV5-1
J: TRBJ1-1
size: -
DNA: TGCGCCAGCAGCTGGGGACAGTTAAAGAACACTGAAGCTTTCTTT
CDR3: CASSWGQLKNTEAFF

D: -
length: 14
V: TRBV7-9
J: TRBJ2-2
size: -
DNA: TGTGCCAGCAGCTTACAAGGGGACACCGGGGAGCTGTTTTTT
CDR3: CASSLQGDTGELFF

D: TRBD1
length: 15
V: TRBV5-5
J: TRBJ1-3
size: -
DNA: TGTGCCAGCAGCTTGGAAGGGGGCTTTGGAAACACCATATATTTT
CDR3: CASSLEGGFGNTIYF

D: -
length: 13
V: TRBV29-1
J: TRBJ1-3
size: -
DNA: TGCAGCGTTGAAGGGGCACGGGGAAACACCATATATTTT
CDR3: CSVEGARGNTIYF

D: -
length: 14
V: TRBV4-1
J: TRBJ1-2
size: -
DNA: TGCGCCAGCAGCCAAGCTGGGGCAACCTATGGCTACACCTTC
CDR3: CASSQAGATYGYTF

D: -
length: 14
V: TRBV2
J: TRBJ2-3
size: -
DNA: TGTGCCAGCAGACCGACAGTAAGCACAGATACGCAGTATTTT
CDR3: CASRPTVSTDTQYF

D: -
length: 14
V: TRBV6-4
J: TRBJ1-1
size: -
DNA: TGTGCCAGCAGTACCTCGAGTATCGGTACTGAAGCTTTCTTT
CDR3: CASSTSSIGTEAFF

D: -
length: 15
V: TRBV4-1
J: TRBJ2-3
size: -
DNA: TGCGCCAGCAGCCACACAGGCCTATTCACAGATACGCAGTATTTT
CDR3: CASSHTGLFTDTQYF

D: TRBD1
length: 15
V: TRBV7-9
J: TRBJ2-7
size: few
DNA: TGTGCCAGCAGCCGCATCACAGGGGGCGATTACGAGCAGTACTTC
CDR3: CASSRITGGDYEQYF

D: -
length: 15
V: TRBV5-6
J: TRBJ1-3
size: -
DNA: TGTGCCAGCAGCTGGACGGATGGGGCCGGAAACACCATATATTTT
CDR3: CASSWTDGAGNTIYF

D: TRBD2
length: 16
V: TRBV5-1
J: TRBJ2-5
size: once
DNA: TGCGCCAGCAGCTTGGGGTCTAGCGGGTTCCAAGAGACCCAGTACTTC
CDR3: CASSLGSSGFQETQYF

D: TRBD1
length: 16
V: TRBV5-1
J: TRBJ1-4
size: -
DNA: TGCGCCAGCAGCTTGGCCCTGACAGGGGGAAATGAAAAACTGTTTTTT
CDR3: CASSLALTGGNEKLFF

D: TRBD1
length: 15
V: TRBV5-1
J: TRBJ2-1
size: -
DNA: TGCGCCAGCAGACCGACGACAGGGATGGTCAATGAGCAGTTCTTC
CDR3: CASRPTTGMVNEQFF

D: -
length: 15
V: TRBV2
J: TRBJ1-5
size: -
DNA: TGTGCCAGCAGCCCCGCTTCAGCGATCAATCAGCCCCAGCATTTT
CDR3: CASSPASAINQPQHF

D: TRBD2
length: 13
V: TRBV5-1
J: TRBJ2-1
size: once
DNA: TGCGCCAGCAGCAATAGCGGGGGGAATGAGCAGTTCTTC
CDR3: CASSNSGGNEQFF

D: -
length: 14
V: TRBV6-5
J: TRBJ2-7
size: -
DNA: TGTGCCAGCAGTTACTCGGACTGGGGGGAAGAGCAGTACTTC
CDR3: CASSYSDWGEEQYF

D: TRBD1
length: 14
V: TRBV5-6
J: TRBJ2-7
size: -
DNA: TGTGCCAGCAGTTCCGGGACAGGTAAATACGAGCAGTACTTC
CDR3: CASSSGTGKYEQYF

D: -
length: 13
V: TRBV19
J: TRBJ1-4
size: -
DNA: TGTGCCAGTAGTCGGAGGGGAGATGAAAAACTGTTTTTT
CDR3: CASSRRGDEKLFF

D: -
length: 15
V: TRBV9
J: TRBJ2-1
size: -
DNA: TGTGCCAGCAGCTCCTCCGTGAGGGATTACAATGAGCAGTTCTTC
CDR3: CASSSSVRDYNEQFF

D: -
length: 13
V: TRBV15
J: TRBJ2-5
size: -
DNA: TGTGCCACCAGCTTCGGGTATCAAGAGACCCAGTACTTC
CDR3: CATSFGYQETQYF

D: TRBD1
length: 17
V: TRBV10-3
J: TRBJ1-6
size: -
DNA: TGTGCCATCAGCATTTATCCCGGGACAGGGGATCCTTCACCCCTCCACTTT
CDR3: CAISIYPGTGDPSPLHF

D: -
length: 13
V: TRBV7-9
J: TRBJ2-5
size: few
DNA: TGTGCCAGCAGCGCCGGGAGCCAAGAGACCCAGTACTTC
CDR3: CASSAGSQETQYF